The next 27 T cell receptor beta chains were all read from a single sample in a study of response to subunit inactivated influenza vaccine. One entry per CDR3 protein, called by TCRdb with MiXCR from the RT-PCR reads. The sample holds 600,000 to 850,000 distinct CDR3 sequences; 11% to 15% are singletons and the top ten take 7.6%. The source material was PBMCs from blood, sampled 14 to 15 days before vaccination. Receptors were obtained from a man over 45 who received an inactivated influenza vaccine.

This clonotype was observed a handful of times. The chain joins TRBV5-1 to TRBJ2-2; no reliable D call. V was clipped by 0 bases and J by 7 bases, with 13 bases between them. The CDR3 runs to 15 residues. Germline V gives CDR1 SGHRS, CDR2 YFSETQ. CDR3 amino acids: CASSLGTHGNGELFF. The CDR3, as DNA: TGCGCCAGCAGCTTGGGCACCCACGGCAACGGGGAGCTGTTTTTT.

The V and J genes are TRBV12-3 or TRBV12-4 and TRBJ2-7, with 8 positions matching TRBD1. The V gene end was trimmed by 7 bases and the J gene end by 4 bases; junction bases not matched to a gene: 12. The CDR3 totals 15 residues. This CDR3 is CASKLGQGPNYEQYF. The CDR3 DNA reads TGTGCCAGCAAATTAGGACAGGGCCCCAATTACGAGCAGTACTTC.

This clonotype has only a few counts. V usage is TRBV28 and J usage is TRBJ2-4; 8 bases agree with TRBD1. This CDR3 spans 15 amino acids. Germline trimming cut 8 bases from V and 5 bases from J; bases unmatched to any gene: 11. The germline V gene encodes CDR1 MDHEN and CDR2 SYDVKM. The CDR3 here is CASAPTDRDENIQYF. In DNA form, the CDR3 reads TGTGCCAGCGCCCCAACGGACAGGGATGAAAACATTCAGTACTTC.

There are a few counts of this clonotype. The chain couples TRBV5-1 to TRBJ1-1; no clear D. V was cut by 0 bases and J by 5 bases, with 11 bases left in between. The CDR3 is 14 amino acids. The germline V gene has CDR1 SGHRS and CDR2 YFSETQ. CDR3 DNA: TGCGCCAGCAGCTTGGAACGTCGGGGAACTGAAGCTTTCTTT. Its protein is CASSLERRGTEAFF. Combining the CDR3 with reference TRBV5-1 and TRBJ1-1 gives the whole variable domain KAGVTQTPRYLIKTRGQQVTLSCSPISGHRSVSWYQQTPGQGLQFLFEYFSETQRNKGNFPGRFSGRQFSNSRSEMNVSTLELGDSALYLCASSLERRGTEAFFGQGTRLTVV.

In this sample, this clonotype turned up a few times. The genes are TRBV6-1 and TRBJ1-6; 9 bases are a match to TRBD1. Germline CDR1 MNHNS, CDR2 SASEGT. The CDR3 contains 15 residues. V lost 3 bases and J lost 9; bases outside the gene matches: 6. The CDR3 is CASSDQRTGASPLHF. CDR3 nucleotide sequence: TGTGCCAGCAGTGACCAAAGGACAGGGGCTTCACCCCTCCACTTT.

This clonotype occurred a few times. The chain combines TRBV4-1 with TRBJ2-7; D is perhaps TRBD1 or TRBD2 (5 bases each). The germline V and J ends were trimmed by 0 bases and 7 bases, with 16 bases remaining between them. The CDR3 has 15 residues. Per germline, CDR1 MGHRA and CDR2 YSYEKL. The chain's CDR3 is CASSQDEGRMWEQYF. DNA for the CDR3: TGCGCCAGCAGCCAAGATGAGGGACGGATGTGGGAGCAGTACTTC.

The chain combines TRBV20-1 with TRBJ2-7; 7 bases are shared with TRBD1. From germline, CDR1 is DFQATT and CDR2 SNEGSKA (reference sequence). V lost 0 bases, J lost 6 bases, and 11 bases stayed unmatched. This CDR3 comprises 15 residues. This CDR3 reads CSARDAWDSPFEQYF. In DNA form, the CDR3 reads TGCAGTGCTAGAGACGCTTGGGACAGTCCCTTCGAGCAGTACTTC.

This clonotype showed up just a few times. V usage is TRBV6-2 or TRBV6-3 and J usage is TRBJ2-1; no clear D gene. Between the trimmed V and J ends, which lost 2 bases and 1 base, there was a span of 6 bases. Per the germline V gene, CDR1 is MNHEY and CDR2 is SVGEGT. This CDR3 spans 14 amino acids. The DNA of the CDR3 is TGTGCCAGCAGTTACGCCCTGTCCTACAATGAGCAGTTCTTC. Amino acid sequence: CASSYALSYNEQFF.

The V call is TRBV28, the J call TRBJ2-1; 8 bases align to TRBD2. Germline V gene data show CDR1 as MDHEN and CDR2 as SYDVKM. This CDR3 contains 15 residues. Trimming cost V 6 bases and J 4 bases; bases outside gene matches: 8. CDR3 in amino acids: CASSRSGSNYNEQFF. The CDR3 coding sequence is TGTGCCAGCAGCCGCAGCGGGAGTAATTACAATGAGCAGTTCTTC.

This clonotype was picked up a small number of times. This chain joins TRBV4-1 and TRBJ2-1; no clear D gene. The CDR3 contains 15 residues. The V end lost 3 bases, the J end lost 6 bases, and 15 bases lay between the germline ends. Germline CDR1 MGHRA, CDR2 YSYEKL. CDR3 in amino acids: CASSHEYLSSNEQFF. The CDR3 region has the DNA TGCGCCAGCAGCCATGAATACCTCTCGTCCAATGAGCAGTTCTTC.

The chain recombines TRBV7-2 with TRBJ1-2; D is unclear. V lost 1 base to trimming and J lost 4 bases, with 4 bases between them. CDR3 length equals 12 residues. CDR1 is SGHTA, CDR2 FQGNSA, per germline. The DNA for the CDR3 is TGTGCCAGCAGCTTAGAGACCTATGGCTACACCTTC. Translated, it gives CASSLETYGYTF.

In its sample, this clonotype was seen many times. The chain links TRBV7-2 to TRBJ2-2; D is possibly TRBD1 (5 bases). The length of the CDR3 is 13 residues. The V gene's germline CDR1 is SGHTA and CDR2 FQGNSA. Trimming took 1 base from V and 6 from J, leaving 6 bases between them. The CDR3 sequence is CASSLEGAGELFF. CDR3 coding DNA: TGTGCCAGCAGCTTAGAAGGGGCCGGGGAGCTGTTTTTT. The whole variable domain, filled in from reference TRBV7-2 and TRBJ2-2, reads GAGVSQSPSNKVTEKGKDVELRCDPISGHTALYWYRQSLGQGLEFLIYFQGNSAPDKSGLPSDRFSAERTGGSVSTLTIQRTQQEDSAVYLCASSLEGAGELFFGEGSRLTVL.

This clonotype has a handful of counts. This chain uses TRBV7-9 with TRBJ2-1; D possibly corresponds to TRBD2 (6 bases). The CDR3 is 14 residues long. Trimming cost V 2 bases and J 6 bases, with 11 bases left between them. Germline values: CDR1 SEHNR, CDR2 FQNEAQ (reference sequence). CDR3 sequence (DNA): TGTGCCAGCAGCTTACGGGACTTTCTCAATGAGCAGTTCTTC. The encoded protein is CASSLRDFLNEQFF.

The CDR3 region is CASNLGRLSTEAFF. CDR3 DNA: TGTGCCAGCAACCTAGGGAGATTGAGCACTGAAGCTTTCTTT. The chain carries TRBV7-9 and TRBJ1-1; D is ambiguous. Trimming took off 7 bases at V and 4 bases at J, with 16 bases between the two ends. Germline V gene sequence: CDR1 SEHNR, CDR2 FQNEAQ (reference sequence). The length of the CDR3 is 14 residues.

This chain joins TRBV6-2 or TRBV6-3 and TRBJ2-7; 8 bases map to TRBD1. With 6 bases clipped from V and 3 bases from J, the junction kept 7 bases outside the gene matches. The CDR3 has 14 residues. Germline V gene lookup returns CDR1 MNHEY and CDR2 SVGEGT. The CDR3 DNA reads as TGTGCCAGCAGAACGGACAGGGTATTCTACGAGCAGTACTTC. It translates to CASRTDRVFYEQYF.

The chain combines TRBV5-1 with TRBJ2-3, with a weak D call TRBD2 (6 bases). Germline V gene sequence: CDR1 SGHRS, CDR2 YFSETQ. The germline V and J ends were trimmed by 4 bases and 4 bases, with 19 bases remaining between them. The CDR3 runs to 16 residues. CDR3 bases: TGCGCCAGCAGCCCCGGGGGAAGGACTAATCCAGATACGCAGTATTTT. Amino acids: CASSPGGRTNPDTQYF.

V usage is TRBV6-2 or TRBV6-3 and J usage is TRBJ2-7; a weak D match, TRBD1 (5 bases). Germline V gene lookup returns CDR1 MNHEY and CDR2 SVGEGT. Between the trimmed V and J ends, which lost 4 bases and 3 bases, there was a span of 13 bases. This CDR3 is built from 14 residues. CDR3 protein: CASSLVGRVYEQYF. DNA of the CDR3: TGTGCCAGCAGTTTGGTCGGCAGGGTCTACGAGCAGTACTTC.

This clonotype was found many times. The CDR3 DNA reads as TGTGCCAGCAGCCGGGAGACAGATAATGAAGCTTTCTTT. Protein: CASSRETDNEAFF. The chain employs TRBV4-2 and TRBJ1-1; a possible D gene is TRBD1 (5 bases). V lost 4 bases to trimming and J lost 7 bases, with 13 bases between them. Germline CDR1 is LGHNA and CDR2 is YNFKEQ. CDR3 length: 13 amino acids.

The gene calls are TRBV27 and TRBJ2-7; weak D call: TRBD1 (5 bases). CDR3 length: 14 residues. Germline V lookup: CDR1 MNHEY, CDR2 SMNVEV (reference sequence). V was trimmed by 3 bases and J by 5 bases, leaving 14 bases between them. CDR3 sequence (DNA): TGTGCCAGCAGTTTTAGCAGGGAAACCCACGAGCAGTACTTC. Its protein product is CASSFSRETHEQYF.

The genes are TRBV11-2 and TRBJ2-1, with 9 bases lining up with TRBD2. This CDR3 is built from 19 residues. The trim removed 5 bases at V and 0 bases at J, leaving 14 bases unmatched. CDR1 is SGHAT and CDR2 is FQNNGV in the germline V gene. In DNA form, the CDR3 reads TGTGCCAGCAGCCCAGCTGTTAGCGGGGGACTTAGCTCCTACAATGAGCAGTTCTTC. Its translation: CASSPAVSGGLSSYNEQFF. Looking up the rest from reference TRBV11-2 and TRBJ2-1 gives the full variable domain: EAGVAQSPRYKIIEKRQSVAFWCNPISGHATLYWYQQILGQGPKLLIQFQNNGVVDDSQLPKDRFSAERLKGVDSTLKIQPAKLEDSAVYLCASSPAVSGGLSSYNEQFFGPGTRLTVL.

The chain couples TRBV2 to TRBJ2-3; D is possibly TRBD1 or TRBD2 (5 bases each). The germline gives CDR1 SNHLY, CDR2 FYNNEI. The CDR3 runs 14 residues. V was clipped by 3 bases and J by 7 bases, with 14 bases between them. The DNA of the CDR3 is TGTGCCAGCAGTGAGACGGGGCCGAGAAATACGCAGTATTTT. Translation gives CASSETGPRNTQYF.

This clonotype was counted ten times or more. The J gene is TRBJ2-2, the V gene TRBV27; D remains unclear. Per germline, CDR1 MNHEY and CDR2 SMNVEV (reference sequence). With 3 bases removed from V and 5 bases from J, the gap between germline ends came to 7 bases. The CDR3 length is 13 residues. Here the CDR3 DNA reads TGTGCCAGCAGTTTCCGTAGGACCGGGGAGCTGTTTTTT. Protein: CASSFRRTGELFF.

The rearrangement joins TRBV10-3 to TRBJ2-4; 11 bases are a match to TRBD1. The CDR3 covers 16 residues. CDR1 is ENHRY and CDR2 is SYGVKD in the germline V gene. The junction had 1 base not matched to a gene; V was cut back by 0 bases and J by 3 bases. The chain's CDR3 is CAISESGTGGKNIQYF. DNA for the CDR3: TGTGCCATCAGTGAGTCGGGGACAGGGGGCAAAAACATTCAGTACTTC.

This chain joins TRBV24-1 and TRBJ1-5, with no clear D. With 4 bases removed from V and 0 bases from J, the gap between germline ends came to 9 bases. There are 15 residues in the CDR3. Germline CDR1 and CDR2: KGHDR and SFDVKD. CDR3 in amino acids: CATSDPDPSNQPQHF. Written as DNA, the CDR3 is TGTGCCACCAGTGACCCGGACCCTAGCAATCAGCCCCAGCATTTT.

This clonotype was picked up a small number of times. This sequence joins TRBV6-1 and TRBJ1-1; tentative D call: TRBD1 (5 bases). V lost 7 bases and J lost 1, with 16 bases in between. The CDR3 loop spans 15 amino acids. Germline CDR1 and CDR2: MNHNS and SASEGT. The CDR3, as DNA: TGTGCCAGCAAAATCGTAGGGGACGGGAACACTGAAGCTTTCTTT. Amino acid sequence: CASKIVGDGNTEAFF.

This clonotype was recorded a few times. The V gene is TRBV9, the J gene TRBJ2-1, with 14 bases matching TRBD2. The V gene end was trimmed by 0 bases and the J gene end by 0 bases; junction bases not matched to a gene: 5. CDR1 and CDR2 (germline): SGDLS, YYNGEE. The length of the CDR3 is 19 residues. DNA of the CDR3: TGTGCCAGCAGCGTAGGGACTAGCGGGGGGCTGAGCTCCTACAATGAGCAGTTCTTC. Encoded protein: CASSVGTSGGLSSYNEQFF.

The gene calls are TRBV20-1 and TRBJ1-2; unclear D gene. CDR3 length equals 15 residues. V lost 6 bases, J lost 0 bases, and 17 bases lay in between. The germline CDR1 and CDR2 sequences are DFQATT and SNEGSKA (reference sequence). The CDR3 is CSARRVLRPNYGYTF. CDR3 DNA: TGCAGTGCAAGGCGGGTCCTACGTCCTAACTATGGCTACACCTTC.